The rows below give T cell receptor beta chains drawn from one sample of a study of blood T cell repertoires in COVID-19. The protocol was immunoSEQ multiplex PCR, while the TCRdb copy is restricted to in-frame clones and leaves out a portion. The sample shows approximately 160,000 clones, about 81% of them seen only once. The sequenced sample was peripheral blood. The receptors were gathered from a human donor in a cohort sampled during active COVID-19. CDR3s include the opening cysteine and the closing phenylalanine or tryptophan. Fields, in order: J gene, V gene, D gene, clone size, CDR3 protein, CDR3 DNA. A D gene is named only where the DNA matches it firmly. Clone size is not always given. Where it is, it says once, few, many or a class for expanded clones.

>TRBJ1-5|TRBV30|TRBD1|NA
CAWSGTGISNQPQHF
TGTGCCTGGAGCGGGACAGGAATTAGCAATCAGCCCCAGCATTTT
>TRBJ2-1|TRBV6-2/TRBV6-3|NA|NA
CASSYTRREQFF
TGTGCCAGCAGTTACACGCGTCGGGAGCAGTTCTTC
>TRBJ2-1|TRBV9|TRBD2|NA
CASSRLAGELVNEQFF
TGTGCCAGCAGCCGACTAGCGGGAGAACTTGTCAATGAGCAGTTCTTC
>TRBJ1-2|TRBV19|NA|NA
CASSQSEANYGYTF
TGTGCCAGTAGTCAAAGCGAAGCTAACTATGGCTACACCTTC
>TRBJ1-3|TRBV3-1/TRBV3-2|NA|few
CASSHRREPYSGNTIYF
TGTGCCAGCAGCCACCGAAGGGAGCCCTACTCTGGAAACACCATATATTTT
>TRBJ2-7|TRBV27|TRBD1|NA
CASSLGQSYEQYF
TGTGCCAGCAGTTTGGGACAGTCCTACGAGCAGTACTTC
>TRBJ2-3|TRBV11-3|NA|NA
CASSLDQSRDTQYF
TGTGCCAGCAGCTTAGATCAGAGCAGGGATACGCAGTATTTT
>TRBJ1-1|TRBV18|TRBD1|NA
CASSPQGTGRTEAFF
TGTGCCAGCTCACCTCAGGGGACAGGGAGGACTGAAGCTTTCTTT
>TRBJ2-1|TRBV19|TRBD2|NA
CASSSPPTSGTYREQFF
TGTGCCAGTAGTTCGCCCCCGACTAGCGGGACCTATCGAGAGCAGTTCTTC
>TRBJ2-7|TRBV5-1|NA|NA
CASLTGVPHRYEQYF
TGCGCCAGCCTAACGGGGGTGCCACACAGGTACGAGCAGTACTTC
>TRBJ1-1|TRBV2|NA|NA
CASSLRGGTEAFF
TGTGCCAGCAGTCTAAGGGGGGGTACTGAAGCTTTCTTT
>TRBJ1-5|TRBV3-1/TRBV3-2|NA|many
CASSRGSLSNQPQHF
TGTGCCAGCAGCCGCGGGAGTCTTTCAAATCAGCCCCAGCATTTT
>TRBJ1-2|TRBV10-3|TRBD1|NA
CAIRGKTGAGYTF
TGTGCCATCAGGGGGAAGACAGGGGCGGGCTACACCTTC
>TRBJ2-1|TRBV6-1|NA|NA
CASSEGLPVRGQFF
TGTGCCAGCAGTGAGGGACTACCAGTCAGGGGACAGTTCTTC
>TRBJ2-5|TRBV7-3|TRBD2|NA
CASSLGAGGPWETQYF
TGTGCCAGCAGCTTGGGGGCGGGAGGGCCCTGGGAGACCCAGTACTTC
>TRBJ2-1|TRBV6-5|TRBD2|NA
CASRGTIYNEQFF
TGTGCCAGCAGGGGGACTATCTACAATGAGCAGTTCTTC
>TRBJ1-6|TRBV7-2|NA|NA
CASSIGRGSSYNSPLHF
TGTGCCAGCAGCATTGGACGGGGAAGCTCCTATAATTCACCCCTCCACTTT
>TRBJ2-5|TRBV7-7|NA|NA
CASSYKRAAAQYF
TGTGCTAGCAGCTACAAGCGGGCGGCAGCCCAGTACTTC
>TRBJ2-7|TRBV10-3|NA|NA
CAISPNGLGNEQYF
TGTGCCATCAGCCCCAATGGACTCGGCAACGAGCAGTACTTC
>TRBJ2-7|TRBV7-2|TRBD1|NA
CASSSAAGGLEQYF
TGTGCCAGCAGCTCTGCGGCAGGGGGCCTTGAGCAGTACTTC
>TRBJ2-1|TRBV5-1|TRBD2|once
CASSPGGYNEQFF
TGCGCCAGCAGCCCGGGGGGTTACAATGAGCAGTTCTTC
>TRBJ1-1|TRBV6-5|NA|NA
CASSYSGLQGSEAFF
TGTGCCAGCAGTTACTCGGGGCTCCAAGGTTCCGAAGCTTTCTTT
>TRBJ2-3|TRBV6-2/TRBV6-3|TRBD1|few
CASSYDRGRTDTQYF
TGTGCCAGCAGTTACGACAGGGGGCGCACAGATACGCAGTATTTT
>TRBJ2-1|TRBV19|NA|NA
CASSIRYPYNEQFF
TGTGCCAGTAGTATCCGGTACCCATACAATGAGCAGTTCTTC
>TRBJ2-2|TRBV9|TRBD2|NA
CASSLTGGGELFF
TGTGCCAGCAGCCTGACGGGGGGCGGGGAGCTGTTTTTT
>TRBJ2-7|TRBV11-3|TRBD1|NA
CASTGTGRIPEQYF
TGTGCCAGCACCGGGACAGGGCGAATCCCCGAGCAGTACTTC
>TRBJ2-3|TRBV29-1|NA|NA
CSTTGTPRTDTQYF
TGCAGCACAACCGGGACACCCAGGACAGATACGCAGTATTTT
>TRBJ2-5|TRBV9|TRBD1|NA
CASSSQGFETQYF
TGTGCCAGCAGCTCACAGGGGTTTGAGACCCAGTACTTC
>TRBJ1-1|TRBV27|NA|NA
CASSHPDRDTEAFF
TGTGCCAGCAGCCATCCGGACAGAGACACTGAAGCTTTCTTT